Listed below are T cell receptor beta chains from one sample, sequenced in a study of cytomegalovirus exposure and HLA in healthy donors. This table comes from immunoSEQ multiplex PCR, and its TCRdb copy is limited to in-frame clones, with some not included. The sample holds roughly 200,000 clones; about 77% are singletons and the top ten take approximately 2.6%. Sequencing was done on a sample of PBMCs. These receptors were collected from a female donor in good health and CMV-seronegative. The CDR3 runs from the conserved cysteine through the conserved F or W. Each record gives: V gene, J gene, clone size, D gene, CDR3 protein, CDR3 DNA. A D gene is named only where the DNA matches it firmly. Part of the rows lack a size; the others show once, few, many or a class for expanded clones.

TRBV2	TRBJ2-7	.	.	CASSRDLSYEQYF	TGTGCCAGCAGCCGGGACTTATCCTACGAGCAGTACTTC
TRBV6-4	TRBJ2-3	.	.	CASSDRGTDTQYF	TGTGCCAGCAGTGACCGGGGCACAGATACGCAGTATTTT
TRBV7-9	TRBJ1-1	.	.	CASSIPDLVNTEAFF	TGTGCCAGCAGCATACCGGACTTGGTGAACACTGAAGCTTTCTTT
TRBV28	TRBJ2-7	.	TRBD2	CASSGGVYEQYF	TGTGCCAGCAGCGGGGGGGTTTACGAGCAGTACTTC
TRBV28	TRBJ1-4	.	TRBD1	CASRTGGSEKLFF	TGTGCCAGCAGGACAGGGGGGAGTGAAAAACTGTTTTTT
TRBV5-4	TRBJ2-3	.	.	CASSFGGTDTQYF	TGTGCCAGCAGCTTCGGGGGCACAGATACGCAGTATTTT
TRBV6-6	TRBJ1-1	.	TRBD1	CASHGTGTGFFF	TGTGCCAGTCATGGGACCGGGACAGGTTTTTTCTTT
TRBV9	TRBJ2-1	.	.	CASSTQDYNEQFF	TGTGCCAGCAGCACACAGGACTACAATGAGCAGTTCTTC
TRBV6-1	TRBJ2-3	.	.	CASRIQGLDTQYF	TGTGCCAGCAGGATACAGGGATTAGATACGCAGTATTTT
TRBV15	TRBJ2-7	.	.	CATSRDRGSYEQYF	TGTGCCACCAGCAGGGATAGGGGGTCCTACGAGCAGTACTTC
TRBV7-8	TRBJ1-3	.	.	CASTQGTGNTIYF	TGTGCCAGCACGCAGGGAACTGGAAACACCATATATTTT
TRBV30	TRBJ2-1	once	.	CAWSVGGNNEQFF	TGTGCCTGGAGTGTAGGGGGAAACAATGAGCAGTTCTTC
TRBV7-6	TRBJ2-3	.	.	CASSFSGRGSGTDTQYF	TGTGCCAGCAGCTTTTCCGGTCGTGGTTCGGGCACAGATACGCAGTATTTT
TRBV15	TRBJ2-7	.	TRBD2	CATSRNPIAGTYEQYF	TGTGCCACCAGCAGGAACCCAATAGCGGGTACCTACGAGCAGTACTTC
TRBV30	TRBJ2-7	.	TRBD1	CACRPGDRVYEQYF	TGTGCCTGCCGCCCCGGGGACAGGGTCTACGAGCAGTACTTC
TRBV7-3	TRBJ2-2	.	.	CASSLTSGANTGELFF	TGTGCCAGCAGCTTAACCAGCGGAGCCAACACCGGGGAGCTGTTTTTT
TRBV27	TRBJ2-3	.	TRBD2	CASSRLAGGVVDTQYF	TGTGCCAGCAGTAGACTAGCGGGAGGGGTCGTAGATACGCAGTATTTT
TRBV7-3	TRBJ2-7	.	TRBD2	CASSLGGGPYEQYF	TGTGCCAGCAGCCTGGGCGGGGGACCCTACGAGCAGTACTTC
TRBV29-1	TRBJ2-7	few	TRBD1	CSVEEWVQGQKGFYEQYF	TGCAGCGTTGAAGAGTGGGTACAGGGGCAGAAAGGGTTCTACGAGCAGTACTTC
TRBV2	TRBJ1-4	.	.	CASTEEGGDEKLFF	TGTGCCAGCACCGAAGAGGGAGGAGATGAAAAACTGTTTTTT
TRBV9	TRBJ2-3	.	.	CASSVEGDTNTDTQYF	TGTGCCAGCAGCGTAGAGGGGGATACCAACACAGATACGCAGTATTTT
TRBV7-8	TRBJ2-1	few	.	CASSLGGEGGNEQFF	TGTGCCAGCAGCTTAGGTGGGGAGGGGGGCAATGAGCAGTTCTTC
TRBV12-5	TRBJ2-7	.	TRBD2	CASGLPPGLAGPSYEQYF	TGTGCTAGTGGTTTGCCACCAGGACTAGCGGGGCCCTCCTACGAGCAGTACTTC
TRBV2	TRBJ2-5	.	.	CASTQTAQETQYF	TGTGCCAGCACCCAGACAGCCCAAGAGACCCAGTACTTC
TRBV5-5	TRBJ2-5	.	TRBD1	CASSYGQGQETQYF	TGTGCCAGCAGCTACGGACAGGGACAAGAGACCCAGTACTTC
TRBV6-1	TRBJ1-5	.	TRBD1	CAIHTGTGVAQPQHF	TGTGCCATCCATACCGGGACAGGTGTCGCTCAGCCCCAGCATTTT
TRBV19	TRBJ2-7	.	.	CASSQAGVRHEQYF	TGTGCCAGTAGTCAAGCCGGTGTTCGCCACGAGCAGTACTTC
TRBV27	TRBJ2-7	once	.	CASSLYRGVEQYF	TGTGCCAGCAGTCTCTACCGAGGAGTCGAGCAGTACTTC
TRBV4-1	TRBJ1-1	.	TRBD1	CASSHTTGGGTEAFF	TGCGCCAGCAGCCACACAACAGGGGGCGGCACTGAAGCTTTCTTT
TRBV7-2	TRBJ1-5	.	TRBD1	CASSLVGTGGSQPQHF	TGTGCCAGCAGCTTAGTGGGGACAGGGGGCAGTCAGCCCCAGCATTTT
TRBV4-1	TRBJ1-5	.	TRBD1	CASSPGTGGGTQHF	TGCGCCAGCAGCCCCGGGACAGGGGGCGGGACCCAGCATTTT
TRBV7-3	TRBJ2-1	.	.	CASQQGPGNEQFF	TGTGCCAGCCAGCAAGGACCAGGGAATGAGCAGTTCTTC
TRBV27	TRBJ2-7	few	TRBD2	CASRPSPTSGAIRTYEQYF	TGTGCCAGCAGACCGTCCCCGACTAGCGGGGCTATAAGGACCTACGAGCAGTACTTC
TRBV4-3	TRBJ2-7	few	.	CASSQRLAGYEQYF	TGCGCCAGCAGCCAACGGCTAGCTGGCTACGAGCAGTACTTC
TRBV5-1	TRBJ2-1	.	.	CASSRGTTALASYNEQFF	TGCGCCAGCAGCCGGGGGACGACAGCTCTAGCCTCCTACAATGAGCAGTTCTTC
TRBV29-1	TRBJ2-7	.	.	CSVGPWGRNSYEQYF	TGCAGCGTTGGGCCCTGGGGGAGGAACTCCTACGAGCAGTACTTC
TRBV19	TRBJ1-1	once	.	CASSIGVEAFF	TGTGCCAGTAGTATAGGCGTGGAGGCTTTCTTT
TRBV7-9	TRBJ2-7	.	.	CASSLGGVTEYEQYF	TGTGCCAGCAGCTTAGGGGGGGTTACAGAGTACGAGCAGTACTTC
TRBV4-2	TRBJ2-7	.	TRBD2	CASSQRGGRASYEQYF	TGTGCCAGCAGCCAACGGGGCGGGAGGGCCTCCTACGAGCAGTACTTC